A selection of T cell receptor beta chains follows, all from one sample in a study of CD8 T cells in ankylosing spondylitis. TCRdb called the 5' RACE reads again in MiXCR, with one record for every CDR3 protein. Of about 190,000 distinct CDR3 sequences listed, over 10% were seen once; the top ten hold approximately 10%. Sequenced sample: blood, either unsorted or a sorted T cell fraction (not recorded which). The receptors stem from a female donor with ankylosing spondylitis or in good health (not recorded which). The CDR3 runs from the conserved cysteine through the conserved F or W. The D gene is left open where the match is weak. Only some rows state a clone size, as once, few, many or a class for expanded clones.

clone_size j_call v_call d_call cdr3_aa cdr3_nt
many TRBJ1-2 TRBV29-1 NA CSVAFYRDYTF TGCAGCGTTGCCTTTTACAGGGACTACACCTTC
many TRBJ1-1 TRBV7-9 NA CASSLAGGNTEAFF TGTGCCAGCAGTTTAGCGGGGGGGAACACTGAAGCTTTCTTT
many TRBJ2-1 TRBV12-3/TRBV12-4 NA CASSFGGDSYNEQFF TGTGCCAGCAGTTTTGGCGGTGACTCCTACAATGAGCAGTTCTTC
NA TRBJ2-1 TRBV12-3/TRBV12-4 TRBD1 CASRGDRGHNEQFF TGTGCCAGTCGGGGGGACAGGGGGCACAATGAGCAGTTCTTC
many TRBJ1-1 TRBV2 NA CASSTGFSEAFF TGTGCCAGCAGTACAGGGTTCTCTGAAGCTTTCTTT
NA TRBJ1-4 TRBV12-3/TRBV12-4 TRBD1 CASSLQPRRGLSTNEKLFF TGTGCCAGCAGTTTACAACCTCGAAGGGGGCTATCGACTAATGAAAAACTGTTTTTT
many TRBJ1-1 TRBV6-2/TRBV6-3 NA CASNPRRGVIVAFF TGTGCCAGCAACCCTCGACGAGGGGTTATAGTGGCTTTCTTT
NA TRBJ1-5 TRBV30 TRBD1 CAWSAGGRAQPQHF TGTGCCTGGAGTGCAGGGGGGCGGGCTCAGCCCCAGCATTTT
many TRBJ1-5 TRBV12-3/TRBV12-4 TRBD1 CASSLTGGNQPQHF TGTGCCAGCAGTTTGACAGGGGGAAATCAGCCCCAGCATTTT
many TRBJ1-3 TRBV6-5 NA CASSYGRPPMENTIYF TGTGCCAGCAGTTACGGGAGACCTCCCATGGAAAACACCATATATTTT
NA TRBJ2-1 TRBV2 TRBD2 CASKLTSGRRGEQFF TGTGCCAGCAAGCTTACTAGCGGGAGGCGGGGGGAGCAGTTCTTC
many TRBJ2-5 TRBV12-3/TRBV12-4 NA CASSRGQETQYF TGTGCCAGCAGCAGGGGCCAAGAGACCCAGTACTTC
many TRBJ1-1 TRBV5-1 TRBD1 CASSLVPPGQGNTEAFF TGCGCCAGCAGCTTGGTTCCACCGGGACAGGGTAACACTGAAGCTTTCTTT
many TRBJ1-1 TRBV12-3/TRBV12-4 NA CASSTGMDTEAFF TGTGCCAGCAGCACAGGGATGGACACTGAAGCTTTCTTT
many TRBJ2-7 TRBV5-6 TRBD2 CASNIGLAGGSIAYEQYF TGTGCCAGCAACATTGGGCTAGCGGGAGGTTCGATCGCCTACGAGCAGTACTTC
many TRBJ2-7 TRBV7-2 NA CASSLANEQYF TGTGCCAGCAGCTTAGCGAACGAGCAGTACTTC
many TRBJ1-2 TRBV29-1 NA CSVKNTGDYGYTF TGCAGCGTGAAAAACACGGGAGACTATGGCTACACCTTC
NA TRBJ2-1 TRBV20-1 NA CSARATEPYNEQFF TGCAGTGCTAGAGCCACAGAGCCCTACAATGAGCAGTTCTTC
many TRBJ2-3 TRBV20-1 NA CSARVGISTDTQYF TGCAGTGCTAGAGTTGGGATTTCAACAGATACGCAGTATTTT
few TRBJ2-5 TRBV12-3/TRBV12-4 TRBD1 CASSRDSAAKETQYF TGTGCCAGCAGCAGGGACAGTGCAGCCAAAGAGACCCAGTACTTC
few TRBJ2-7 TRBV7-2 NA CASSLLGGNSGQYF TGTGCCAGCAGCTTATTAGGCGGGAACTCGGGGCAGTACTTC
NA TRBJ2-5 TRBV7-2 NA CASSLGPIKETQYF TGTGCCAGCAGCTTGGGACCTATAAAAGAGACCCAGTACTTC
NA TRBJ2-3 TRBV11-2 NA CAGAGATTDTQYF TGTGCTGGGGCGGGGGCTACGACAGATACGCAGTATTTT
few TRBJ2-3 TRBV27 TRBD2 CASSLLGLAGVTQYF TGTGCCAGCAGTTTATTGGGACTAGCGGGAGTTACGCAGTATTTT
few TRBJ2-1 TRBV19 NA CASSLAFYNEQFF TGTGCCAGTAGTTTGGCCTTCTACAATGAGCAGTTCTTC
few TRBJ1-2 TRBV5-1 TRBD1 CASSPGQGGEGYTF TGCGCCAGCAGCCCAGGACAGGGGGGCGAGGGCTACACCTTC
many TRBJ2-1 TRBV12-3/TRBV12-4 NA CASSLSSPGIEQFF TGTGCCAGCAGTTTGTCTAGCCCAGGGATCGAGCAGTTCTTC
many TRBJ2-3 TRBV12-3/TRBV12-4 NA CASSLAGSSTDTQYF TGTGCCAGCAGTTTAGCGGGTTCTAGCACAGATACGCAGTATTTT
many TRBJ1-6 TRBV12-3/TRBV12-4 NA CASSLRHADSPLHF TGTGCCAGCAGTTTAAGGCACGCCGATTCACCCCTCCACTTT
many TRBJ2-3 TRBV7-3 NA CASSLGGASSTDTQYF TGTGCCAGCAGCTTAGGGGGCGCCTCTAGCACAGATACGCAGTATTTT
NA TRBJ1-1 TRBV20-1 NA CSARASWGDTEAFF TGCAGTGCTAGAGCATCGTGGGGGGACACTGAAGCTTTCTTT
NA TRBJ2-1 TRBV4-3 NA CASSQDGRALNNEQFF TGCGCCAGCAGCCAAGACGGTCGGGCTCTAAACAATGAGCAGTTCTTC
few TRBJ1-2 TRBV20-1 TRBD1 CSARRQGYGYTF TGCAGTGCTAGAAGACAGGGGTACGGCTACACCTTC
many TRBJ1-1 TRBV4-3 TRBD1 CASSLGQKDTEAFF TGCGCCAGCAGCCTGGGACAGAAGGACACTGAAGCTTTCTTT
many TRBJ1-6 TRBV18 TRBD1 CASSPDRGNNSPLHF TGTGCCAGCTCACCAGACAGGGGCAATAATTCACCCCTCCACTTT
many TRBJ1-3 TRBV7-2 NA CASMLSSSGNTIYF TGTGCCAGCATGCTCTCCAGCTCTGGAAACACCATATATTTT